The entry below describes one TCR beta chain. Generated by immunoSEQ multiplex PCR, the TCRdb table keeps only in-frame clones and is missing some. The sample consists of under 200,000 clones, roughly four fifths of them appearing once. The sample comes from a study of cytotoxic CD8 clonotypes in ibrutinib-treated CLL. Whole-study context: Partial responses totalled about 24 and complete responses 2; after median about six years, approximately 15 remained remitted and about twelve progressed. With a range of 6 to 36, the median treatment time before response samples were taken was about twelve months.

In germline, CDR1 is KGHSH, CDR2 LQKENI. Trimming pared 8 bases from V and 8 bases from J, leaving 21 bases between. CDR3 length: 15 amino acids. Sequenced here: PBMCs, sampled after 12 months of ibrutinib treatment. The TCR sequence derives from a human donor with chronic lymphocytic leukemia. The rearrangement uses TRBV18 and TRBJ2-2; TRBD1 might be the D (6 bases). This CDR3 reads CASITSYRDAGELFF. DNA of the CDR3: TGTGCCAGCATCACCAGTTACAGGGACGCGGGGGAGCTGTTTTTT.